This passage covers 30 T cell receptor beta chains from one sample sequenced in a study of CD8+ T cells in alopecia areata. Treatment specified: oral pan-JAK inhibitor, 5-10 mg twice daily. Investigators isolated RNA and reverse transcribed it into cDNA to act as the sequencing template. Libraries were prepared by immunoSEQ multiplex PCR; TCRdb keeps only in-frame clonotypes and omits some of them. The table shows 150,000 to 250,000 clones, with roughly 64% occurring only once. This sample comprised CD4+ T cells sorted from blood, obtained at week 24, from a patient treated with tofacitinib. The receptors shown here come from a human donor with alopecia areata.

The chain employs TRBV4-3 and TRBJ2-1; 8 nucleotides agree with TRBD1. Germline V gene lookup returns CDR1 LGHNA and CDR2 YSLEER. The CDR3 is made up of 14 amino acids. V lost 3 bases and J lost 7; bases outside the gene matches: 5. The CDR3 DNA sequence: TGCGCCAGCAGCCAGGCAGGGGGCCGGAATGAGCAGTTCTTC. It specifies CASSQAGGRNEQFF.

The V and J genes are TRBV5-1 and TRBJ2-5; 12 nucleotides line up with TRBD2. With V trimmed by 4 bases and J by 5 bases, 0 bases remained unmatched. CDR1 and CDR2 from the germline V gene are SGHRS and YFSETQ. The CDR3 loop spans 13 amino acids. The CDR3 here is CASSGTSGETQYF. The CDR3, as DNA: TGCGCCAGCAGCGGGACTAGCGGGGAGACCCAGTACTTC.

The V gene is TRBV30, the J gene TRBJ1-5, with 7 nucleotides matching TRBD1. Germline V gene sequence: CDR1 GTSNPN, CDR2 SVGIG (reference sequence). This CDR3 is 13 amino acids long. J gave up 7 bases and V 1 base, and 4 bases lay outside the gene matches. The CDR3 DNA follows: TGTGCCTGGAGTGCGACAGGGCCCCAGCCCCAGCATTTT. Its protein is CAWSATGPQPQHF. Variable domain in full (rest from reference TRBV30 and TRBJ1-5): SQTIHQWPATLVQPVGSPLSLECTVEGTSNPNLYWYRQAAGRGLQLLFYSVGIGQISSEVPQNLSASRPQDRQFILSSKKLLLSDSGFYLCAWSATGPQPQHFGDGTRLSIL.

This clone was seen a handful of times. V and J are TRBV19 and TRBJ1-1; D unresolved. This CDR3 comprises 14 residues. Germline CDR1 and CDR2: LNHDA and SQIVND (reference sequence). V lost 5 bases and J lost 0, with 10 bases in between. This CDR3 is CASSGTIVNTEAFF. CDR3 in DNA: TGTGCCAGTAGTGGAACGATAGTGAACACTGAAGCTTTCTTT.

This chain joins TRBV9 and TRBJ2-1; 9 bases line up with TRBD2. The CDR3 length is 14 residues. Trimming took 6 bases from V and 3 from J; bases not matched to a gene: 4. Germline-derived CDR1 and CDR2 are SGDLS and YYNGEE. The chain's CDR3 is CASNEREVYNEQFF. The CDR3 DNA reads TGTGCCAGCAATGAGCGGGAGGTCTACAATGAGCAGTTCTTC.

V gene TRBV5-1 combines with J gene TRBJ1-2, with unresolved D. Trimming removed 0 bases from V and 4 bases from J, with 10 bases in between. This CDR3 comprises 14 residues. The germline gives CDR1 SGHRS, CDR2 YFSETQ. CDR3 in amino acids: CASSLAQDFYGYTF. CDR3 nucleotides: TGCGCCAGCAGCTTGGCCCAGGATTTCTATGGCTACACCTTC.

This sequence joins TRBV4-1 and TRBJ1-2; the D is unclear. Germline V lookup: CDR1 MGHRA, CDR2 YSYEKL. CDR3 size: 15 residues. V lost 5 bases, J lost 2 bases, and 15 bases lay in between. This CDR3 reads CASSKEQNMNYGYTF. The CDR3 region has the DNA TGCGCCAGCAGCAAGGAACAGAACATGAACTATGGCTACACCTTC.

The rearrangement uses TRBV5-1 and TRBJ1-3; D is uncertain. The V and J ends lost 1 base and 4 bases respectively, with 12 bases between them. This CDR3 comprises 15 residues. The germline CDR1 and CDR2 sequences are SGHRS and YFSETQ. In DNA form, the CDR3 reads TGCGCCAGCAGCTTGTACCCCGAACGAGGAAACACCATATATTTT. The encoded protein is CASSLYPERGNTIYF.

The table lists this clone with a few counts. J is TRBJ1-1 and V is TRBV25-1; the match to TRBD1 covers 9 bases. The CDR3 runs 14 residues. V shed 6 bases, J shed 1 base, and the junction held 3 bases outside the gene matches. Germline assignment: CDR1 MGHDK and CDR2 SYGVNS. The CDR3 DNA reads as TGTGCCAGCAGATCGGACAGGGGGAACACTGAAGCTTTCTTT. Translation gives CASRSDRGNTEAFF.

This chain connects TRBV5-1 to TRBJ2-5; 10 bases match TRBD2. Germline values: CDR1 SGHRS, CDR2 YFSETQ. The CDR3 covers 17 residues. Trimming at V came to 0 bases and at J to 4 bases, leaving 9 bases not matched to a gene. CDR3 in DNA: TGCGCCAGCAGCTTGGGGACTAGCGGCCTTCCCATAGAGACCCAGTACTTC. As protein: CASSLGTSGLPIETQYF.

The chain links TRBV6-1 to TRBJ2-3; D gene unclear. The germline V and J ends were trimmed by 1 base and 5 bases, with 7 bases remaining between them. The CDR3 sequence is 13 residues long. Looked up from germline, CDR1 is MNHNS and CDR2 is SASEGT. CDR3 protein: CASSEVPVDTQYF. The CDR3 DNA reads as TGTGCCAGCAGTGAAGTCCCCGTAGATACGCAGTATTTT.

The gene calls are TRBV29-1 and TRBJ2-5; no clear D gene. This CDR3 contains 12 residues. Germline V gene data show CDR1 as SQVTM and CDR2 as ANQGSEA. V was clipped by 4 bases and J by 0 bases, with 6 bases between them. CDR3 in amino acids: CSVVWDQETQYF. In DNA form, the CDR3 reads TGCAGCGTTGTATGGGACCAAGAGACCCAGTACTTC.

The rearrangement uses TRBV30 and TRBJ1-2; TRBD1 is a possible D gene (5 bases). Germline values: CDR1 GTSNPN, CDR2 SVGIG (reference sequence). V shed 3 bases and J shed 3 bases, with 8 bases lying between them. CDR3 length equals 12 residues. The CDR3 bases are TGTGCCTGGAGGGGCAGGGACTATGGCTACACCTTC. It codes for CAWRGRDYGYTF.

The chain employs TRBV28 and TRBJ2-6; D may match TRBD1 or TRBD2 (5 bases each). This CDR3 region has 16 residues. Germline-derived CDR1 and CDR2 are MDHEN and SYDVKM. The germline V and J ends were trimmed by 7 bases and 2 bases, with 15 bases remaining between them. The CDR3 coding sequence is TGTGCCAGCATTCAAAAGGGACCCGCTGGGGCCAACGTCCTGACTTTC. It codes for CASIQKGPAGANVLTF.

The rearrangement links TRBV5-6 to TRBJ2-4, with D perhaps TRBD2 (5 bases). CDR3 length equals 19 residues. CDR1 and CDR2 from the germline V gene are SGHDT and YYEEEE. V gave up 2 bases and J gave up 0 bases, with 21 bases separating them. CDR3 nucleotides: TGTGCCAGCAGCTTCGGAGAGGGATCGACGACACTAGCCAAAAACATTCAGTACTTC. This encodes CASSFGEGSTTLAKNIQYF.

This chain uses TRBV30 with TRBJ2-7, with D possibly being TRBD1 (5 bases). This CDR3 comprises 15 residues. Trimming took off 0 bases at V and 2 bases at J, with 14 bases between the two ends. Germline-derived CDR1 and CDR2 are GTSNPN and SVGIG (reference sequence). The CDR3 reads CAWSVLMGPAYEQYF. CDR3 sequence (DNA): TGTGCCTGGAGTGTACTCATGGGGCCCGCCTACGAGCAGTACTTC.

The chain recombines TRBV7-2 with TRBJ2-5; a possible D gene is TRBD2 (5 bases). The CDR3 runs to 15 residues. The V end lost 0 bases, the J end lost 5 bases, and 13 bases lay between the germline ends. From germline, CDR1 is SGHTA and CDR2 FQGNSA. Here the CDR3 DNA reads TGTGCCAGCAGCTTAGCGGGAGTTGGTGGGGAGACCCAGTACTTC. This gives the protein CASSLAGVGGETQYF.

The CDR3 spells CASSVAGNSPLHF. The CDR3 DNA sequence: TGTGCCAGCAGCGTAGCAGGGAACTCACCCCTCCACTTT. This chain uses TRBV9 with TRBJ1-6; possible D gene TRBD1, 5 bases. V was cut by 0 bases and J by 10 bases, with 8 bases left in between. This CDR3 is 13 amino acids long. CDR1 SGDLS and CDR2 YYNGEE come from the germline V gene.

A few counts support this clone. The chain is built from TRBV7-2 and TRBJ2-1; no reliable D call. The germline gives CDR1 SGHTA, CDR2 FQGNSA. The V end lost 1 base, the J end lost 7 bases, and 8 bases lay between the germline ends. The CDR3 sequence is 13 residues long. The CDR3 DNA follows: TGTGCCAGCAGCTTAGGCCAGCAGAATGAGCAGTTCTTC. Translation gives CASSLGQQNEQFF. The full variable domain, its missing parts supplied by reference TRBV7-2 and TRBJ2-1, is GAGVSQSPSNKVTEKGKDVELRCDPISGHTALYWYRQSLGQGLEFLIYFQGNSAPDKSGLPSDRFSAERTGGSVSTLTIQRTQQEDSAVYLCASSLGQQNEQFFGPGTRLTVL.

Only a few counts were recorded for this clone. CDR3 DNA: TGTGCCAGCAGCTTATCCCCAGATGGGAGTTCACCCCTCCACTTT. This encodes CASSLSPDGSSPLHF. The chain recombines TRBV7-2 with TRBJ1-6; D gene unclear. V was pared by 2 bases and J by 9 bases, with 14 bases between. CDR1 and CDR2 from the germline V gene are SGHTA and FQGNSA. CDR3 length: 15 amino acids.

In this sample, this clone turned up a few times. The CDR3 loop is CASSEAATGGKVQFF. In DNA, the CDR3 is TGTGCCAGCAGTGAAGCGGCGACGGGGGGCAAAGTCCAGTTCTTC. The rearrangement uses TRBV2 and TRBJ2-1, with a possible D match to TRBD2 (7 bases). The germline gives CDR1 SNHLY, CDR2 FYNNEI. The V end lost 0 bases, the J end lost 13 bases, and 19 bases lay between the germline ends. This CDR3 is built from 15 residues.

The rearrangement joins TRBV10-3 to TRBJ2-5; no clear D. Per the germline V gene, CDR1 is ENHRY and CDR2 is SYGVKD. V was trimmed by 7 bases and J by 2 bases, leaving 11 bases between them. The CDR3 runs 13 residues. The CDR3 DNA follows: TGTGCCATCATCAGAGCCGGGCAAGAGACCCAGTACTTC. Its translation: CAIIRAGQETQYF.

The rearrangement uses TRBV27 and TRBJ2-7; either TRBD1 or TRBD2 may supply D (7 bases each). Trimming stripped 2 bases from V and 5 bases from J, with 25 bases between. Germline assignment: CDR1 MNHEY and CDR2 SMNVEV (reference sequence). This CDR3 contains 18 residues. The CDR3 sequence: CASSLRGGGAGAPHEQYF. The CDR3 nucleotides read TGTGCCAGCAGTTTAAGAGGGGGCGGCGCGGGAGCCCCACACGAGCAGTACTTC.

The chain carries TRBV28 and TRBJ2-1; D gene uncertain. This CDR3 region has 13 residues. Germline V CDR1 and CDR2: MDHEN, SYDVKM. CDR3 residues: CSCSALRYNEQFF. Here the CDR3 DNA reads TGTTCCTGTTCGGCGCTCAGGTACAATGAGCAGTTCTTC.

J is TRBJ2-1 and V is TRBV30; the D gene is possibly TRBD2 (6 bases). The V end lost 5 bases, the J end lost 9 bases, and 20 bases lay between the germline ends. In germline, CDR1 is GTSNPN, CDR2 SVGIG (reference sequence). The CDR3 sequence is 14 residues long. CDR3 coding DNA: TGTGCCTGGGGCCGGGACTCCCTCGAGTCTGAGCAGTTCTTC. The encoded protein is CAWGRDSLESEQFF. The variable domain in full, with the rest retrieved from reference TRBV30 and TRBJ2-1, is SQTIHQWPATLVQPVGSPLSLECTVEGTSNPNLYWYRQAAGRGLQLLFYSVGIGQISSEVPQNLSASRPQDRQFILSSKKLLLSDSGFYLCAWGRDSLESEQFFGPGTRLTVL.

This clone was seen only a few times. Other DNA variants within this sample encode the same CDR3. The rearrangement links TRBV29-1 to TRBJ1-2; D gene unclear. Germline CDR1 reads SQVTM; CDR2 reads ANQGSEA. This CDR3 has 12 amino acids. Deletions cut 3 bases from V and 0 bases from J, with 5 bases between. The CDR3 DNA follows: TGCAGCGTTGACAGAGCTAACTATGGCTACACCTTC. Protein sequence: CSVDRANYGYTF.

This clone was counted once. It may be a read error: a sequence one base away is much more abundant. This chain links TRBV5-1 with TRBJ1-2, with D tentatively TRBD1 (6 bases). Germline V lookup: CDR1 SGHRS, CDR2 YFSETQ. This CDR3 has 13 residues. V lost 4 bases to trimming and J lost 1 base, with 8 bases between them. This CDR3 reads CASSPDSNYGYTF. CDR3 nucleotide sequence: TGCGCCAGCAGCCCGGACAGTAACTATGGCTACACCTTC.

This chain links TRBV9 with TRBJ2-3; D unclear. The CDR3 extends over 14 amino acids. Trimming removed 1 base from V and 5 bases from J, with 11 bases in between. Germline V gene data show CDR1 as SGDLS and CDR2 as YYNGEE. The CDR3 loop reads CASSVRSLGDTQYF. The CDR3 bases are TGTGCCAGCAGCGTAAGAAGCCTAGGAGATACGCAGTATTTT.

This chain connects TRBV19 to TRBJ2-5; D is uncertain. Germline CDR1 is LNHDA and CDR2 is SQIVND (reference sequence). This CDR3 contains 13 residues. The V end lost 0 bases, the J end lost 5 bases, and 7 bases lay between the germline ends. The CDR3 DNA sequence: TGTGCCAGTAGTATAGACAGATCCGAGACCCAGTACTTC. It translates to CASSIDRSETQYF.

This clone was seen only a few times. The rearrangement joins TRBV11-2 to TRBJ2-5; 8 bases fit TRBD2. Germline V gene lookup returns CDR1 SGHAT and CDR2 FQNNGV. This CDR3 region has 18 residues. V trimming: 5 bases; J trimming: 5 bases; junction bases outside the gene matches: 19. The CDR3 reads CASSLRNRGGLVVETQYF. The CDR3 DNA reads TGTGCCAGCAGCCTAAGAAACCGGGGGGGCCTTGTCGTCGAGACCCAGTACTTC. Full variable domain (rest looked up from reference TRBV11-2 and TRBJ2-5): EAGVAQSPRYKIIEKRQSVAFWCNPISGHATLYWYQQILGQGPKLLIQFQNNGVVDDSQLPKDRFSAERLKGVDSTLKIQPAKLEDSAVYLCASSLRNRGGLVVETQYFGPGTRLLVL.